This TCR beta chain stems from a study of regulatory T cells in long-lasting Graves disease. Study-level background: Positive TSH receptor antibodies alongside over 5 years of antithyroid drugs were what marked Graves' disease as persistent. Points from the study as a whole: Patients whose Graves' disease persisted exhibited lower TCR diversity than those newly diagnosed. Among persistent patients, a larger number of public clonotypes were shared (approximately 2,900) than among newly diagnosed patients (roughly 970).

Time point reported: persistent/refractory GD, antithyroid drugs over 5 years with positive TRAb. Scientists built the TCR library using RNA that was extracted from PBMCs. According to the study, TCR beta libraries were built with iRepertoire HTBI primers and CDR3-region Arm-PCR. In the original workflow: Samples jointly harbored about 65 TRBV and over 13 TRBJ segments. TCRdb reprocessed the multiplex PCR reads via MiXCR and lists one record per CDR3 protein. TCRdb's processing, not the authors', yielded these V and J calls. The table lists about 660,000 distinct CDR3 sequences, roughly 30% of them singletons. The CDR3 spans 17 residues. Between the trimmed V and J ends, which lost 2 bases and 5 bases, there was a span of 19 bases. This clonotype was seen a handful of times. Its antigen is still unknown.

This sequence joins TRBV12-3 or TRBV12-4 and TRBJ2-4; D call uncertain. The source was peripheral blood mononuclear cells (PBMCs), collected when the disease was refractory, from a patient treated with antithyroid drugs. The receptor's source is a female donor with Graves disease. CDR3: CASSLTSLSLTENIQYF. CDR3 nucleotide sequence: TGTGCCAGCAGTTTAACCTCTTTATCCCTGACCGAAAACATTCAGTACTTC.